Sequencing of this T cell receptor (beta chain) was carried out in a study of cytomegalovirus exposure and HLA in healthy donors. In its sample, this clone was seen a few times. No antigen is known for it. The junction does not match germline at one end; this may be a read error. 13 Jbeta primers and 60 Vbeta primers were used for the PCR. Measured with immunoSEQ multiplex PCR; TCRdb has only the in-frame clones, and not every one. The table lists around 100,000 clones, approximately 72% of them singletons. The study, taken as a whole, reports: Associated with HLA alleles at 0.05 false discovery rate in a later analysis were 16,951 TCR beta sequences. As a later analysis revealed, most CMV-associated TCR beta chains appeared HLA-restricted.

The specimen was PBMCs. This clonotype was obtained from a woman in her thirties or forties in good health and CMV-seronegative.

CDR3 in amino acids: CSSSSGGQPQHF. DNA of the CDR3: TGTTCCAGCAGCTCTGGAGGTCAGCCCCAGCATTTT. J is TRBJ1-5 and V is TRBV7-9, with D uncertain. Germline V gene sequence: CDR1 SEHNR, CDR2 FQNEAQ (reference sequence). This CDR3 has 12 residues.